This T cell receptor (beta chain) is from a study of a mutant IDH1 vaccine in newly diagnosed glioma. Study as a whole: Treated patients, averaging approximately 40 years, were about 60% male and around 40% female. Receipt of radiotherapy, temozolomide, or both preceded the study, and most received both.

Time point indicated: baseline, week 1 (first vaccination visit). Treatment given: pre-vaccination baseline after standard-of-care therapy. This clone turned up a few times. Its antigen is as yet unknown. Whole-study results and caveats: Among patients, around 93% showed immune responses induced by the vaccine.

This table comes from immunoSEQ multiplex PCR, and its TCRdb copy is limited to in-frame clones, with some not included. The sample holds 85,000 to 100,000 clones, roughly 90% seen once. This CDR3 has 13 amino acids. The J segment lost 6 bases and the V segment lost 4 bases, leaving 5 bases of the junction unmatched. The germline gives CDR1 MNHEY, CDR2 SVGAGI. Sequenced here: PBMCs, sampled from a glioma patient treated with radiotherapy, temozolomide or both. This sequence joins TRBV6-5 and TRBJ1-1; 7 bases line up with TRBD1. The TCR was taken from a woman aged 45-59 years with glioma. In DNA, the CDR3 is TGTGCCAGCAGTTTCCGGGACAGACCTGAAGCTTTCTTT. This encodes CASSFRDRPEAFF.